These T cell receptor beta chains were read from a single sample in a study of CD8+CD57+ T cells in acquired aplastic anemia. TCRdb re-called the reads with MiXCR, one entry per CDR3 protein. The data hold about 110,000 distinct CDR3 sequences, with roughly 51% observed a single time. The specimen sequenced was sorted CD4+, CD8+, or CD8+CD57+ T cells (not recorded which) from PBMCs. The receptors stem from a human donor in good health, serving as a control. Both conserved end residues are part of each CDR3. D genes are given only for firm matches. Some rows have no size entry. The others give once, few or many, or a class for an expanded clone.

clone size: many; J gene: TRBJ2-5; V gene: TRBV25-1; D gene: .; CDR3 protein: CASSEFPGSGETQYF; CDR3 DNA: TGTGCCAGCAGTGAATTCCCAGGGTCGGGCGAGACCCAGTACTTC
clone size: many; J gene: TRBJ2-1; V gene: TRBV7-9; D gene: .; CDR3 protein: CASSLWGGESSYNEQFF; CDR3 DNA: TGTGCCAGCAGCTTGTGGGGTGGAGAGAGCTCCTACAATGAGCAGTTCTTC
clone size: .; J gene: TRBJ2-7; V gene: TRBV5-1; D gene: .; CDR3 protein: CASSWGDRAGYEQYF; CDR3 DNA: TGCGCCAGCAGCTGGGGGGATAGGGCCGGGTACGAGCAGTACTTC
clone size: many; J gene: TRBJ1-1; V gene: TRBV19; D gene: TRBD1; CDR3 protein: CASSGWTGGDTEAFF; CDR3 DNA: TGTGCCAGTAGTGGGTGGACAGGGGGGGACACTGAAGCTTTCTTT
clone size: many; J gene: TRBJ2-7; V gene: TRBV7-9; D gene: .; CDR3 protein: CASSPGARYEQYF; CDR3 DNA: TGTGCCAGCAGCCCAGGTGCGAGATACGAGCAGTACTTC
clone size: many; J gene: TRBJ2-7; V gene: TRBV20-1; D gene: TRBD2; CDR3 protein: CSARDVLAGDYEQYF; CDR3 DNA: TGCAGTGCTAGAGATGTACTAGCGGGGGACTACGAGCAGTACTTC
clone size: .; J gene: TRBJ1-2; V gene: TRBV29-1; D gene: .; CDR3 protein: CSVGRDGYTF; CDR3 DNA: TGCAGCGTTGGCAGGGATGGCTACACCTTC
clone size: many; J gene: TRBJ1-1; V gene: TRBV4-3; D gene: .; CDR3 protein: CASSQRGVMNTEAFF; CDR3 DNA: TGCGCCAGCAGCCAAAGGGGAGTCATGAACACTGAAGCTTTCTTT
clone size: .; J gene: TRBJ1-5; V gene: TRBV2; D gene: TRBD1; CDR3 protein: CASSYRPAGGIGQPQHF; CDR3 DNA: TGTGCCAGCAGTTATAGACCGGCAGGGGGGATCGGACAGCCCCAGCATTTT
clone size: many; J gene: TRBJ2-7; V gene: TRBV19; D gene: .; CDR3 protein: CASSISGGPYEQYF; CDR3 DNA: TGTGCCAGTAGTATATCTGGGGGCCCGTACGAGCAGTACTTC
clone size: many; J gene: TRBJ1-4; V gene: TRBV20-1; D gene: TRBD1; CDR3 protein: CSVPWDRGNEKLFF; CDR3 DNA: TGCAGTGTCCCATGGGACAGGGGGAATGAAAAACTGTTTTTT
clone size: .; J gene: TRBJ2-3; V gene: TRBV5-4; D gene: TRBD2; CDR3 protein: CASSWTSGGRDTQYF; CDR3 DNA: TGTGCCAGCAGCTGGACTAGCGGGGGGCGGGATACGCAGTATTTT
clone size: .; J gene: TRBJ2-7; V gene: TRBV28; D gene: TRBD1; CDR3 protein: CASSFPTGSGKYF; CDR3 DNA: TGTGCCAGCAGTTTCCCGACAGGGTCCGGCAAGTACTTC
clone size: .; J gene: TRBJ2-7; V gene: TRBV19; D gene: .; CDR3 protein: CASSISHRPGNEQYF; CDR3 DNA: TGTGCCAGTAGTATCTCACATCGTCCGGGCAACGAGCAGTACTTC
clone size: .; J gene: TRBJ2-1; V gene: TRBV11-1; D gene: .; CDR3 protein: CASSWGSSYNEQFF; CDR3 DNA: TGTGCCAGCAGCTGGGGGTCCTCCTACAATGAGCAGTTCTTC
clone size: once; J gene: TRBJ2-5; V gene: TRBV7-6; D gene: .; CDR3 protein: CASSDDREGETQYF; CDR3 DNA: TGTGCCAGCAGCGACGACAGGGAGGGAGAGACCCAGTACTTC
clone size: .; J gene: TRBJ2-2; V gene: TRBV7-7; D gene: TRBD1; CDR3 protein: CASSLKGQTTGELFF; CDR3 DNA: TGTGCCAGCAGCTTAAAGGGACAGACCACCGGGGAGCTGTTTTTT
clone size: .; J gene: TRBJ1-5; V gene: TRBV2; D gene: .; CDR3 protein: CASSVDGNQPQHF; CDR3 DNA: TGTGCCAGCAGTGTCGATGGGAATCAGCCCCAGCATTTT
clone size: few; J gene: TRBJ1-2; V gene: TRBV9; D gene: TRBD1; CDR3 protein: CASSIRHQTGTRGYTF; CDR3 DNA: TGTGCCAGCAGCATTCGCCACCAGACAGGGACTCGGGGCTACACCTTC
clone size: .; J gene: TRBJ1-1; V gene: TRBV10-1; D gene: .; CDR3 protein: CARKMNTEAFF; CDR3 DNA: TGCGCCAGGAAGATGAACACTGAAGCTTTCTTT